The table lists the clone carrying this T cell receptor beta chain with a few counts. This sample was included in a study of neurological immune-mediated disorders. The V end lost 9 bases, the J end lost 5 bases, and 16 bases lay between the germline ends. CDR3 length: 13 amino acids. CDR1 KGHDR and CDR2 SFDVKD come from the germline V gene. It was by 5'RACE with 10-nucleotide random UMIs that the cDNA was made. TCRdb recomputed calls from the 5' RACE reads with MiXCR, one row per CDR3 protein. In the table there are more than 50,000 distinct CDR3 sequences, roughly 8% of which are singletons. The sample's time point: longitudinal time-point 3.

Input material: PBMCs. This sequence joins TRBV24-1 and TRBJ2-7, with D perhaps TRBD2 (6 bases). The receptor's source is a woman between 35 and 50 years old in good health. CDR3 loop: CATATSKGDEQYF. CDR3 nucleotide sequence: TGTGCCACCGCGACTAGTAAGGGAGACGAGCAGTACTTC.